The next 10 T cell receptor beta chains were all read from a single sample in a study of early stage breast cancer tumors. The assay was immunoSEQ multiplex PCR, and TCRdb's table has in-frame clones only and misses some. The table records about 69,000 clones, less than 90% of them present only once. Sequences were obtained from blood. These receptors originate from a person aged 40 to 49 with breast cancer.

The chain joins TRBV9 to TRBJ2-2, with D possibly being TRBD1 or TRBD2 (7 bases each). Germline CDR1 SGDLS, CDR2 YYNGEE. The CDR3 loop spans 16 amino acids. V was trimmed by 2 bases and J by 3 bases, leaving 14 bases between them. Written as DNA, the CDR3 is TGTGCCAGCAGCGTCAGGGGGGGTTTAGACACCGGGGAGCTGTTTTTT. Encoded protein: CASSVRGGLDTGELFF.

V usage is TRBV30 and J usage is TRBJ2-5, with D uncertain. The germline V gene has CDR1 GTSNPN and CDR2 SVGIG (reference sequence). V gave up 0 bases and J gave up 1 base, with 3 bases separating them. The CDR3 length is 12 residues. CDR3 nucleotides: TGTGCCTGGAGTGTGACCCAAGAGACCCAGTACTTC. Translating gives CAWSVTQETQYF.

The V gene is TRBV7-9, the J gene TRBJ2-3; 13 bases match TRBD2. Germline-derived CDR1 and CDR2 are SEHNR and FQNEAQ (reference sequence). This CDR3 is built from 16 residues. J gave up 6 bases and V 1 base, and 4 bases lay outside the gene matches. This CDR3 is CASSLGRLAGGDTQYF. Written as DNA, the CDR3 is TGTGCCAGCAGCTTAGGACGACTAGCGGGAGGTGATACGCAGTATTTT.

The chain is built from TRBV10-2 and TRBJ1-1; 9 bases align to TRBD1. This CDR3 is 17 amino acids long. With 7 bases clipped from V and 7 bases from J, the junction kept 19 bases outside the gene matches. The V gene's germline CDR1 is WSHSY and CDR2 SAAADI. In DNA form, the CDR3 reads TGCGCCAGCATAGAGGGGGACAGGGTAAGGGCAGGAGGTGAAGCTTTCTTT. Translation: CASIEGDRVRAGGEAFF.

The V and J genes are TRBV5-6 and TRBJ2-5, with TRBD1 identical over 7 bases. Germline V gene data show CDR1 as SGHDT and CDR2 as YYEEEE. The CDR3 totals 13 residues. J lost 5 bases, V lost 7 bases, and 8 bases had no gene match. This CDR3 is CASRYRGMETQYF. As DNA, the CDR3 is TGTGCCAGCCGGTACAGGGGAATGGAGACCCAGTACTTC. The entire variable domain, with the rest obtained from reference TRBV5-6 and TRBJ2-5, is as follows: DAGVTQSPTHLIKTRGQQVTLRCSPKSGHDTVSWYQQALGQGPQFIFQYYEEEERQRGNFPDRFSGHQFPNYSSELNVNALLLGDSALYLCASRYRGMETQYFGPGTRLLVL.

This clone appeared a single time. The rearrangement joins TRBV6-5 to TRBJ2-1, with D perhaps assigned TRBD1 or TRBD2 (5 bases each). CDR3 length equals 14 residues. V dropped 8 bases and J dropped 8 bases, with 19 bases sitting between them. The germline V gene encodes CDR1 MNHEY and CDR2 SVGAGI. The CDR3 sequence: CASAYGGALYEQFF. In nucleotides, the CDR3 is TGTGCCAGCGCCTATGGGGGAGCCCTTTATGAGCAGTTCTTC.

This chain uses TRBV28 with TRBJ1-1, with 8 positions matching TRBD1. Germline CDR1 is MDHEN and CDR2 is SYDVKM. Trimming took 5 bases from V and 7 from J; bases not matched to a gene: 9. This CDR3 contains 14 residues. The CDR3 DNA reads TGTGCCAGCAGTCCATTCAGGGGGCGTGGTGAAGCTTTCTTT. It encodes CASSPFRGRGEAFF.

This clone was recorded once. The J gene is TRBJ1-2, the V gene TRBV7-9; 8 bases fit TRBD1. CDR1 and CDR2 from the germline V gene are SEHNR and FQNEAQ (reference sequence). The CDR3 sequence is 16 residues long. Trimming cost V 4 bases and J 3 bases; bases outside gene matches: 10. The DNA for the CDR3 is TGTGCCAGCAGCTCCAGCGGCAGGGGGCGAGACTATGGCTACACCTTC. Its protein product is CASSSSGRGRDYGYTF.

This chain links TRBV7-3 with TRBJ2-3; D possibly corresponds to TRBD2 (6 bases). Germline V gives CDR1 SGHTA, CDR2 FQGTGA. The germline V and J ends were trimmed by 4 bases and 4 bases, with 15 bases remaining between them. The CDR3 sequence is 15 residues long. CDR3 region: CASSSIPSAPDTQYF. The CDR3 DNA is TGTGCCAGCAGCTCCATCCCTAGCGCGCCAGATACGCAGTATTTT.

This rearrangement joins TRBV19 to TRBJ1-3, with 7 bases matching TRBD1. CDR1 is LNHDA, CDR2 SQIVND, per germline (reference sequence). The CDR3 extends over 15 amino acids. Trimming removed 6 bases from V and 7 bases from J; junction bases left unmatched: 12. CDR3 sequence: CASSPDRDQANTIYF. For the CDR3, the DNA is TGTGCCAGTAGCCCTGACAGGGATCAAGCGAACACCATATATTTT.